One and the same sample provided the 24 T cell receptor beta chains below, sequenced in a study of early T cells in non-severe SARS-CoV-2 infection. TCRdb itself ran the 5' RACE reads through MiXCR, one entry per CDR3 protein. Found here are more than 90,000 distinct CDR3 sequences, approximately 10% of them singletons; the top ten hold approximately 5.4%. The sample consisted of whole blood. Receptors were obtained from an adult who was a healthcare worker with PCR-confirmed SARS-CoV-2 infection or an uninfected control (not recorded which).

This clonotype was seen many times. The chain joins TRBV20-1 to TRBJ1-1, with a weak D call TRBD1 (5 bases). Germline V gene sequence: CDR1 DFQATT, CDR2 SNEGSKA (reference sequence). V was clipped by 4 bases and J by 6 bases, with 15 bases between them. There are 13 residues in the CDR3. Here the CDR3 DNA reads TGCAGTGCTAAGCTAGGGGTAGTTTCTGAAGCTTTCTTT. This translates into CSAKLGVVSEAFF.

At least ten counts were recorded for this clonotype. At one end the junction does not follow the germline gene, possibly because of a read error. V and J are TRBV6-2 or TRBV6-3 and TRBJ2-2, with a possible D match to TRBD2 (6 bases). The germline CDR1 and CDR2 sequences are MNHEY and SVGEGT. This CDR3 is built from 15 residues. As DNA, the CDR3 is TGTGCCAGCACTTACCGCGGGATTAACACCGGGGAGCTGTTTTTT. Its translation: CASTYRGINTGELFF.

There are a few counts of this clonotype. This chain connects TRBV28 to TRBJ1-5; D ambiguous. The ends were cut back, 5 bases at V and 6 bases at J, with 5 bases in the middle. The CDR3 has 11 residues. From germline, CDR1 is MDHEN and CDR2 SYDVKM. The CDR3: CASSGGQPQHF. Written as DNA, the CDR3 is TGTGCCAGCAGTGGTGGTCAGCCCCAGCATTTT.

This clonotype has a count of ten or more. The V and J genes are TRBV28 and TRBJ1-1; TRBD1 is a possible D gene (5 bases). Trimming stripped 3 bases from V and 0 bases from J, with 11 bases between. Per the germline V gene, CDR1 is MDHEN and CDR2 is SYDVKM. CDR3 size: 15 residues. This chain's CDR3 is CASSFSIGVNTEAFF. CDR3 bases: TGTGCCAGCAGTTTCTCTATAGGGGTGAACACTGAAGCTTTCTTT.

This clonotype was detected many times. This rearrangement joins TRBV27 to TRBJ2-2; D unclear. This CDR3 comprises 17 residues. Germline CDR1 MNHEY, CDR2 SMNVEV (reference sequence). V was trimmed by 3 bases and J by 6 bases, leaving 20 bases between them. This CDR3 reads CASSLFGTIEMAGELFF. As DNA, the CDR3 is TGTGCCAGCAGTTTGTTTGGCACAATTGAAATGGCCGGGGAGCTGTTTTTT.

This rearrangement joins TRBV6-1 to TRBJ2-7, with 10 bases aligning to TRBD2. V was pared by 3 bases and J by 13 bases, with 9 bases of the junction left unmatched. The germline CDR1 and CDR2 sequences are MNHNS and SASEGT. The CDR3 length is 13 residues. The CDR3 bases are TGTGCCAGCAGTGATAGGCTAGCGGGGGAGGCTTACTTC. Its protein product is CASSDRLAGEAYF.

The table lists this clonotype with a few counts. J is TRBJ2-1 and V is TRBV29-1; no firm D call. The CDR3 consists of 12 residues. CDR1 is SQVTM, CDR2 ANQGSEA, per germline. V dropped 3 bases and J dropped 6 bases, with 9 bases sitting between them. CDR3 sequence reads: CSVDSGINEQFF. CDR3 coding DNA: TGCAGCGTTGACTCAGGCATCAATGAGCAGTTCTTC.

This clonotype was recorded at least ten times. CDR3 loop: CSVQQGVREQYF. CDR3 nucleotide sequence: TGCAGCGTGCAACAGGGGGTACGCGAGCAGTACTTC. The chain carries TRBV29-1 and TRBJ2-7, with TRBD1 identical over 8 bases. This CDR3 region has 12 residues. J lost 6 bases, V lost 6 bases, and 7 bases had no gene match. Germline-derived CDR1 and CDR2 are SQVTM and ANQGSEA.

This clonotype was detected many times. The V and J genes are TRBV14 and TRBJ1-2; D call uncertain. Germline values: CDR1 SGHDN, CDR2 FVKESK. V was cut by 4 bases and J by 8 bases, with 14 bases left in between. The CDR3 loop spans 13 amino acids. CDR3 loop: CASSPAPVWGYTF. DNA for the CDR3: TGTGCCAGCAGCCCCGCCCCGGTATGGGGCTACACCTTC.

The chain uses TRBV28 and TRBJ2-1; 8 bases are a match to TRBD2. V lost 5 bases to trimming and J lost 0 bases; unmatched junction nucleotides: 6. The germline gives CDR1 MDHEN, CDR2 SYDVKM. CDR3 length: 16 residues. In nucleotides, the CDR3 is TGTGCCAGCAGTGATAGCGGGGATAGCTCCTACAATGAGCAGTTCTTC. Protein: CASSDSGDSSYNEQFF.

This clonotype was detected a few times. The chain is built from TRBV20-1 and TRBJ1-5; D is unresolved. The germline V gene encodes CDR1 DFQATT and CDR2 SNEGSKA (reference sequence). V was pared by 0 bases and J by 3 bases, with 12 bases between. The length of the CDR3 is 15 residues. The CDR3 region has the DNA TGCAGTGCTAGAGATCAGTTTAGGCCCAATCAGCCCCAGCATTTT. Its protein is CSARDQFRPNQPQHF.

This clonotype was found a few times. J is TRBJ1-6 and V is TRBV18, with unresolved D. Germline V CDR1 and CDR2: KGHSH, LQKENI. The CDR3 length is 13 residues. Trimming cost V 2 bases and J 7 bases, with 6 bases left between them. CDR3 protein: CASSPGPNSPLHF. The CDR3 bases are TGTGCCAGCTCACCAGGACCGAATTCACCCCTCCACTTT.

This clonotype was seen ten or more times. The V call is TRBV29-1, the J call TRBJ1-1, with TRBD1 matching 7 bases. The V segment lost 5 bases and the J segment 4 bases; nucleotides outside the gene matches: 7. The CDR3 has 13 amino acids. Germline CDR1 and CDR2: SQVTM and ANQGSEA. The CDR3 coding sequence is TGCAGCGTTAGACGGGACAGTTTCACTGAAGCTTTCTTT. Translation: CSVRRDSFTEAFF.

The CDR3 spells CASSLAGKSTDTQYF. The CDR3 nucleotides read TGTGCCAGCAGCTTGGCCGGAAAAAGCACAGATACGCAGTATTTT. The genes are TRBV5-4 and TRBJ2-3; D uncertain. The ends were cut back, 0 bases at V and 0 bases at J, with 8 bases in the middle. CDR3 length: 15 residues. Germline V lookup: CDR1 SGHNT, CDR2 YYREEE (reference sequence). The entire variable domain, with the rest obtained from reference TRBV5-4 and TRBJ2-3, is as follows: ETGVTQSPTHLIKTRGQQVTLRCSSQSGHNTVSWYQQALGQGPQFIFQYYREEENGRGNFPPRFSGLQFPNYSSELNVNALELDDSALYLCASSLAGKSTDTQYFGPGTRLTVL.

This clonotype was seen only a few times. This rearrangement joins TRBV20-1 to TRBJ1-1; D remains unclear. Germline V gene lookup returns CDR1 DFQATT and CDR2 SNEGSKA (reference sequence). V shed 5 bases and J shed 1 base, with 8 bases lying between them. This CDR3 contains 12 residues. Written as DNA, the CDR3 is TGCAGTGCTCGACCCTGGAACACTGAAGCTTTCTTT. It encodes CSARPWNTEAFF.

This clonotype was observed at least ten times. The gene calls are TRBV5-1 and TRBJ2-3, with TRBD2 matching 8 bases. The CDR3 totals 14 residues. Trimming took 9 bases from V and 5 from J; bases not matched to a gene: 11. Germline V gene data show CDR1 as SGHRS and CDR2 as YFSETQ. DNA for the CDR3: TGCGCCACTCGTCGGGGACTAGAGTTAGATACGCAGTATTTT. Its translation is CATRRGLELDTQYF. Using reference TRBV5-1 and TRBJ2-3 for the parts outside the CDR3, the full variable domain is KAGVTQTPRYLIKTRGQQVTLSCSPISGHRSVSWYQQTPGQGLQFLFEYFSETQRNKGNFPGRFSGRQFSNSRSEMNVSTLELGDSALYLCATRRGLELDTQYFGPGTRLTVL.

This clonotype was recorded at least ten times. This chain links TRBV7-9 with TRBJ1-2; 7 bases align to TRBD1. Germline lookup yields CDR1 SEHNR and CDR2 FQNEAQ (reference sequence). Unmatched junction bases numbered 7, after V lost 5 bases and J lost 7 bases. This CDR3 comprises 13 residues. CDR3 residues: CASSGTASAGYTF. The CDR3 DNA reads TGTGCCAGCAGCGGGACAGCCTCCGCTGGCTACACCTTC.

There are a few counts of this clonotype. This sequence joins TRBV30 and TRBJ1-5; a weak D match, TRBD1 (6 bases). The CDR3 totals 14 residues. Germline V gene data show CDR1 as GTSNPN and CDR2 as SVGIG (reference sequence). The V and J ends lost 4 bases and 0 bases respectively, with 10 bases between them. The CDR3 bases are TGTGCCTGGACAGGGGTTAATAGCAATCAGCCCCAGCATTTT. This gives the protein CAWTGVNSNQPQHF.

CDR3 nucleotide sequence: TGCAGTGCTGACAGGGGTTCCTACGAGCAGTACTTC. Translation: CSADRGSYEQYF. The chain joins TRBV20-1 to TRBJ2-7; TRBD1 matches at 8 bases. J was trimmed by 1 base and V by 5 bases; bases with no gene match: 1. The CDR3 has 12 residues. Germline values: CDR1 DFQATT, CDR2 SNEGSKA (reference sequence).

This clonotype was seen a handful of times. The V gene is TRBV25-1, the J gene TRBJ1-2, with 7 bases fitting TRBD1. CDR1 is MGHDK, CDR2 SYGVNS, per germline. The V gene end was trimmed by 4 bases and the J gene end by 4 bases; junction bases not matched to a gene: 6. CDR3 size: 14 residues. Here the CDR3 DNA reads TGTGCCAGCAGTGGGTCACAGGGGTCCTATGGCTACACCTTC. This codes for CASSGSQGSYGYTF.

In its sample, this clonotype was seen a few times. This chain connects TRBV20-1 to TRBJ2-6; 7 positions match TRBD1. The CDR3 totals 15 residues. With V trimmed by 4 bases and J by 2 bases, 5 bases remained unmatched. Per the germline V gene, CDR1 is DFQATT and CDR2 is SNEGSKA (reference sequence). DNA of the CDR3: TGCAGTGCTAATGAGGGGGCGGCTGGGGCCAACGTCCTGACTTTC. Its translation is CSANEGAAGANVLTF.

This clonotype was detected only a few times. The rearrangement links TRBV7-8 to TRBJ2-1, with no clear D. The CDR3 loop spans 13 amino acids. Trimming removed 5 bases from V and 14 bases from J, with 19 bases in between. Germline loops: CDR1 SGHVS, CDR2 FQNEAQ. CDR3 residues: CASSLSDQGNKFF. The CDR3 DNA reads TGTGCCAGCAGCCTCTCGGACCAAGGAAATAAGTTCTTC.

The rearrangement uses TRBV24-1 and TRBJ1-1; D is ambiguous. CDR1 is KGHDR, CDR2 SFDVKD, per germline. The CDR3 totals 12 residues. V lost 8 bases to trimming and J lost 8 bases, with 14 bases between them. The chain's CDR3 is CATTGPGSEAFF. In DNA form, the CDR3 reads TGTGCCACCACCGGGCCGGGATCCGAAGCTTTCTTT.

At least ten counts were recorded for this clonotype. The chain couples TRBV4-1 to TRBJ1-1; D is possibly TRBD1 (6 bases). The CDR3 runs to 15 residues. The V end was cut by 0 bases, the J end by 0 bases, with 8 bases between. Germline assignment: CDR1 MGHRA and CDR2 YSYEKL. CDR3 in amino acids: CASSQEGGLNTEAFF. Here the CDR3 DNA reads TGCGCCAGCAGCCAAGAAGGGGGTTTGAACACTGAAGCTTTCTTT.